The 11 T cell receptor beta chains given below trace back to one sample, sequenced in a study of blood T cell repertoires in COVID-19. Using immunoSEQ multiplex PCR, the repertoire was profiled, and TCRdb retains in-frame clones only, with some absent. This table has about 250,000 clones, approximately 90% appearing once. The sequencing sample was made of PBMCs or T cells enriched from blood (not recorded which). Source of these receptors: a young man who had recovered from COVID-19.

The chain joins TRBV9 to TRBJ2-1, with 8 positions matching TRBD2. The CDR3 sequence is 16 residues long. The V segment lost 1 base and the J segment 6 bases; nucleotides outside the gene matches: 9. Germline CDR1 and CDR2: SGDLS and YYNGEE. The CDR3 DNA sequence: TGTGCCAGCAGCGTATCACCGGGACTAGTAGTCAATGAGCAGTTCTTC. Residues: CASSVSPGLVVNEQFF.

The chain is built from TRBV28 and TRBJ2-1; 7 bases fit TRBD1. The CDR3 spans 15 residues. V gave up 5 bases and J gave up 2 bases; unmatched junction bases: 6. Germline loops: CDR1 MDHEN, CDR2 SYDVKM. The DNA for the CDR3 is TGTGCCAGCAGTGGGGGCAGGGGGACCTACAATGAGCAGTTCTTC. It specifies CASSGGRGTYNEQFF.

The CDR3 DNA follows: TGTGCCAGCAGCGAAAGCGGGAGAGTCTACAATGAGCAGTTCTTC. It translates to CASSESGRVYNEQFF. The rearrangement uses TRBV7-3 and TRBJ2-1; 8 nucleotides agree with TRBD2. V was clipped by 5 bases and J by 3 bases; unmatched bases: 6. Germline lookup yields CDR1 SGHTA and CDR2 FQGTGA. The CDR3 length is 15 residues.

The chain is built from TRBV5-4 and TRBJ1-1; TRBD1 matches 9 bases. CDR3 length: 12 residues. The germline CDR1 and CDR2 sequences are SGHNT and YYREEE (reference sequence). The V segment lost 4 bases and the J segment 10 bases; nucleotides outside the gene matches: 5. As DNA, the CDR3 is TGTGCCAGCAGCCCTCCACAGGGGGCAGCTTTCTTT. It encodes CASSPPQGAAFF.

The V call is TRBV24-1, the J call TRBJ1-2; a weak D match, TRBD1 (5 bases). This CDR3 region has 13 residues. Germline lookup yields CDR1 KGHDR and CDR2 SFDVKD. V lost 7 bases and J 2 bases, leaving 10 bases between the germline ends. The DNA of the CDR3 is TGTGCCACCAGCCCGCAGGGAAACTATGGCTACACCTTC. Translated, it gives CATSPQGNYGYTF.

This clone has only a few counts. The chain recombines TRBV3-1 (or the pseudogene TRBV3-2) with TRBJ2-6, with 8 positions matching TRBD1. Per the germline V gene, CDR1 is LGHDT and CDR2 is YNNKEL (reference sequence). The junction had 5 bases not matched to a gene; V was cut back by 3 bases and J by 4 bases. The CDR3 runs 16 residues. CDR3 DNA sequence: TGTGCCAGCAGCCAGAGACGGACAGGGGGGGCCAACGTCCTGACTTTC. Protein product: CASSQRRTGGANVLTF.

The chain has TRBV6-5 and TRBJ2-3; D is uncertain. This CDR3 is 13 amino acids long. Germline V gene lookup returns CDR1 MNHEY and CDR2 SVGAGI. The V and J ends lost 5 bases and 3 bases respectively, with 9 bases between them. The CDR3 spells CASSPLQTDTQYF. CDR3 sequence (DNA): TGTGCCAGCAGTCCCCTACAGACAGATACGCAGTATTTT.

This chain uses TRBV6-5 with TRBJ2-5; D unresolved. In germline, CDR1 is MNHEY, CDR2 SVGAGI. V lost 0 bases and J lost 5, with 7 bases in between. The CDR3 sequence is 13 residues long. CDR3 region: CASSYSYPETQYF. As DNA, the CDR3 is TGTGCCAGCAGTTACTCCTACCCGGAGACCCAGTACTTC.

V is TRBV30 and J is TRBJ2-2; no clear D. The ends were cut back, 8 bases at V and 2 bases at J, with 12 bases in the middle. Germline-derived CDR1 and CDR2 are GTSNPN and SVGIG (reference sequence). This CDR3 contains 13 residues. CDR3 sequence reads: CAAGSLNTGELFF. In DNA, the CDR3 is TGTGCCGCAGGATCACTTAACACCGGGGAGCTGTTTTTT.

V and J are TRBV29-1 and TRBJ2-5, with D uncertain. Germline CDR1 and CDR2: SQVTM and ANQGSEA. V lost 8 bases to trimming and J lost 0 bases, with 13 bases between them. This CDR3 is built from 13 residues. CDR3 loop: CSSGAENQETQYF. The DNA of the CDR3 is TGCAGCTCCGGTGCGGAGAACCAAGAGACCCAGTACTTC. The complete variable domain, with remaining parts taken from reference TRBV29-1 and TRBJ2-5, reads SAVISQKPSRDICQRGTSLTIQCQVDSQVTMMFWYRQQPGQSLTLIATANQGSEATYESGFVIDKFPISRPNLTFSTLTVSNMSPEDSSIYLCSSGAENQETQYFGPGTRLLVL.

This rearrangement joins TRBV12-5 to TRBJ2-2, with D possibly matching TRBD2 (5 bases). Germline V gene sequence: CDR1 LGHNT, CDR2 FRNRAP. V dropped 0 bases and J dropped 3 bases, with 11 bases sitting between them. The CDR3 has 16 residues. The CDR3: CASGLVPRGDTGELFF. The DNA for the CDR3 is TGTGCTAGTGGTTTGGTACCTCGGGGTGACACCGGGGAGCTGTTTTTT.